The rows below give T cell receptor beta chains drawn from one sample of a study of regulatory T cells in long-lasting Graves disease. TCRdb independently ran MiXCR on the multiplex PCR reads; one entry per CDR3 protein. Of around 340,000 distinct CDR3 sequences in the sample, roughly 21% are singletons; the top ten hold roughly 29%. Sequenced material: peripheral blood mononuclear cells (PBMCs), taken when the disease was refractory, from a patient treated with antithyroid drugs. These receptors all stem from a female donor with Graves disease. Both conserved end residues are part of each CDR3. D genes are given only for firm matches.

D gene	V gene	J gene	CDR3 protein
TRBD2	TRBV5-4	TRBJ2-3	CASSRGLPATDTQYF
.	TRBV5-1	TRBJ2-5	CASRLGPSRETQYF
.	TRBV9	TRBJ1-2	CASSPGERSGYTF
TRBD2	TRBV7-8	TRBJ2-7	CASIPGLAGDTYEQYF
.	TRBV20-1	TRBJ1-2	CSARDHKGSYGYTF
.	TRBV19	TRBJ2-7	CASSMARTYEQYF
.	TRBV12-3/TRBV12-4	TRBJ2-5	CASSRAKQETQYF
TRBD1	TRBV6-2/TRBV6-3	TRBJ1-1	CASSNRGGNTEAFF
.	TRBV12-3/TRBV12-4	.	CASSSDKGRLDEQFF
.	TRBV6-1	TRBJ2-7	CASSSEPVVPYEQYF
.	TRBV6-1	TRBJ2-7	CASRRFVDYEQYF
TRBD2	TRBV12-3/TRBV12-4	TRBJ2-2	CASSRTSANTGELFF
.	TRBV20-1	TRBJ2-4	CSAIWAAAGIAKNIQYF
.	TRBV7-2	TRBJ2-5	CASSLGVAAFPGRETQYF
.	TRBV11-2	TRBJ2-7	CASSLAPPGVSYYEQYF